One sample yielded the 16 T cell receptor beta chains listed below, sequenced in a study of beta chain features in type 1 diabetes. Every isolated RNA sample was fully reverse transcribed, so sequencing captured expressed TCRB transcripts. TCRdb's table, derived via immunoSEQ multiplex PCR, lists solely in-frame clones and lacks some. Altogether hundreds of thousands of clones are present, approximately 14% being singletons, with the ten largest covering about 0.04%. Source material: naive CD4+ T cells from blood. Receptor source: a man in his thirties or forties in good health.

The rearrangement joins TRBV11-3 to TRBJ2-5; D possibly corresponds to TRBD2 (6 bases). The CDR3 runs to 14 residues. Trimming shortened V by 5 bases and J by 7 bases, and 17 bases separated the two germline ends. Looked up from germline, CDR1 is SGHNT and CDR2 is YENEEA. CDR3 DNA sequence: TGTGCCAGCAGCACCGACTCTAGCGTGGGGACCCAGTACTTC. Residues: CASSTDSSVGTQYF.

The CDR3 sequence: CASSLGQGVRRVTDTQYF. The CDR3 DNA reads as TGTGCCAGCAGCTTAGGACAGGGGGTAAGAAGGGTCACAGATACGCAGTATTTT. V and J are TRBV11-2 and TRBJ2-3; 9 bases line up with TRBD1. The germline V gene has CDR1 SGHAT and CDR2 FQNNGV. Unmatched junction bases numbered 10, after V lost 1 base and J lost 2 bases. This CDR3 region has 18 residues.

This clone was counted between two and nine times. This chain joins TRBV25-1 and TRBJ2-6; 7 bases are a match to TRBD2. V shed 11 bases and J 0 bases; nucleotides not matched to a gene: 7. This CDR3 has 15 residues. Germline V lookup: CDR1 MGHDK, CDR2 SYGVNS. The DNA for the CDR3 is TGTGCCCGCGGGGAGGGACGCTCTGGGGCCAACGTCCTGACTTTC. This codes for CARGEGRSGANVLTF.

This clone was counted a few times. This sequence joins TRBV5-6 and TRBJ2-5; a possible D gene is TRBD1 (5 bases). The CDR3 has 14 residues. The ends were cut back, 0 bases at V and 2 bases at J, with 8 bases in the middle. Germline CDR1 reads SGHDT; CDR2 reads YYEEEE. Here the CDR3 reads CASSLGQYQETQYF. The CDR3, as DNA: TGTGCCAGCAGCTTGGGACAGTATCAAGAGACCCAGTACTTC.

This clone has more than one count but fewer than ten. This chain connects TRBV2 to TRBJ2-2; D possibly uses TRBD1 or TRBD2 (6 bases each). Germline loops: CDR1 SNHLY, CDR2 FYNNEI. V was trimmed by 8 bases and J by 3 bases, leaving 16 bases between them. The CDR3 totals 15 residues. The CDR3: CASLRQEGYTGELFF. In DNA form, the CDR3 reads TGTGCCAGCCTGAGACAGGAGGGATACACCGGGGAGCTGTTTTTT.

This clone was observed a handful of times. The CDR3 reads CASSGRDEQFF. CDR3 in DNA: TGTGCCAGCAGTGGGCGGGATGAGCAGTTCTTC. The genes are TRBV2 and TRBJ2-1; D is possibly TRBD2 (5 bases). The CDR3 totals 11 residues. Deletions cut 4 bases from V and 8 bases from J, with 6 bases between. CDR1 is SNHLY, CDR2 FYNNEI, per germline.

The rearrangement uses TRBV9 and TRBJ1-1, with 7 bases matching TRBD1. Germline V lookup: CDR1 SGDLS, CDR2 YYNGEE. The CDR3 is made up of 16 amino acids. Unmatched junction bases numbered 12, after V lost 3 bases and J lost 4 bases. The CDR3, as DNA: TGTGCCAGCAGCGCCCGACCCGGGACAGTAGGCACTGAAGCTTTCTTT. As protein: CASSARPGTVGTEAFF. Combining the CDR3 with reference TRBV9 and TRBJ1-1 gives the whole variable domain DSGVTQTPKHLITATGQRVTLRCSPRSGDLSVYWYQQSLDQGLQFLIQYYNGEERAKGNILERFSAQQFPDLHSELNLSSLELGDSALYFCASSARPGTVGTEAFFGQGTRLTVV.

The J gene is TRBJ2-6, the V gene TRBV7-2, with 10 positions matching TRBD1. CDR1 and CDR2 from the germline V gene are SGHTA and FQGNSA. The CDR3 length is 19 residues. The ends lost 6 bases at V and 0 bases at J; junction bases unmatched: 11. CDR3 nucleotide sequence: TGTGCCAGCAGTTCAAGGGGGACAGGGGCCCACTCTGGGGCCAACGTCCTGACTTTC. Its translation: CASSSRGTGAHSGANVLTF. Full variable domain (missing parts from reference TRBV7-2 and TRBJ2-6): GAGVSQSPSNKVTEKGKDVELRCDPISGHTALYWYRQSLGQGLEFLIYFQGNSAPDKSGLPSDRFSAERTGGSVSTLTIQRTQQEDSAVYLCASSSRGTGAHSGANVLTFGAGSRLTVL.

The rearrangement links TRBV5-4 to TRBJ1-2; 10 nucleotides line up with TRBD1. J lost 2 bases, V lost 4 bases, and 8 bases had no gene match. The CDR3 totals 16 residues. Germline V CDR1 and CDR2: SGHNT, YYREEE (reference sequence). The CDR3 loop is CASSAQPGQGNYGYTF. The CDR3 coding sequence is TGTGCCAGCAGCGCGCAACCGGGACAGGGGAACTATGGCTACACCTTC.

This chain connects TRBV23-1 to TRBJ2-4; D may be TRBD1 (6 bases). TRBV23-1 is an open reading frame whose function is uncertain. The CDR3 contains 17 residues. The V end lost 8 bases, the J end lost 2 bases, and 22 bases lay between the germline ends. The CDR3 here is CASPKDRQNPTKNIQYF. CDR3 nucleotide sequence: TGCGCCAGCCCTAAGGACAGACAGAACCCCACCAAAAACATTCAGTACTTC.

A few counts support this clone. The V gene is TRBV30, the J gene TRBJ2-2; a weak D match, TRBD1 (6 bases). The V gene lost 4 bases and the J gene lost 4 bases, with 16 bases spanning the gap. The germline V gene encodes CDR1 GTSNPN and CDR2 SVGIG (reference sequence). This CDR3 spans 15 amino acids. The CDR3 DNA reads TGTGCCTGGAACAAAAACAGGGTCGGCACCGGGGAGCTGTTTTTT. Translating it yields CAWNKNRVGTGELFF.

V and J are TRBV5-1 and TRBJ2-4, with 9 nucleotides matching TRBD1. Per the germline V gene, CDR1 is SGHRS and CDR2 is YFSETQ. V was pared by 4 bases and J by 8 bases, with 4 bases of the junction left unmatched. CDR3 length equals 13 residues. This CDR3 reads CASSPDRGYIQYF. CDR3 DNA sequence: TGCGCCAGCAGCCCGGACAGGGGATACATTCAGTACTTC.

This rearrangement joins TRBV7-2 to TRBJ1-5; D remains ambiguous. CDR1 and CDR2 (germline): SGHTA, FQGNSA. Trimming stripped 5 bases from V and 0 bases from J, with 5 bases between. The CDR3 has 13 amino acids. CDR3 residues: CASSVYSNQPQHF. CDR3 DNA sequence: TGTGCCAGCAGCGTGTATAGCAATCAGCCCCAGCATTTT.

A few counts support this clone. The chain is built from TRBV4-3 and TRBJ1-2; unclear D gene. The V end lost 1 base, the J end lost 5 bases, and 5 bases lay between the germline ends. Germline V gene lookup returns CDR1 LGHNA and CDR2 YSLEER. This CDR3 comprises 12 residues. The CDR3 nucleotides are TGCGCCAGCAGCCAAGCGCCATATGGCTACACCTTC. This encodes CASSQAPYGYTF.

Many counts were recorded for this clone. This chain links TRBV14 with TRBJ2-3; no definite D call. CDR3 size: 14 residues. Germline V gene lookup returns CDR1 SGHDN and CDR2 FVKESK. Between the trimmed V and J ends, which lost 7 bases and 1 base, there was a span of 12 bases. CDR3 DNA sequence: TGTGCCAGCACCCACGACGGTCGCACAGATACGCAGTATTTT. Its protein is CASTHDGRTDTQYF.

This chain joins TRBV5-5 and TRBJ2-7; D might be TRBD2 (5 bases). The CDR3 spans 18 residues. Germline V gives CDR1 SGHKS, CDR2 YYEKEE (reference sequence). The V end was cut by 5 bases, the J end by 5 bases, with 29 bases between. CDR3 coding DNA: TGTGCCAGCAGTATTTATTACGGTTCTTTATTGGGAGAAGACGAGCAGTACGTC. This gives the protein CASSIYYGSLLGEDEQYV.